The TCR beta chain under discussion was sequenced for a study of T cell responses to AZD1222 COVID-19 vaccine. Whole-study findings and limits: Spike-wide coverage was observed for vaccine-associated CD4 TCRs, with dominant responses at 160-218 and 743-854. Baseline serology detected seropositivity in only a handful of AZD1222 recipients. A mostly white British donor set with more females was recruited, and clonal diversity was possibly underestimated.

This clone showed up just once. The antigen remains unidentified. Germline-derived CDR1 and CDR2 are MDHEN and SYDVKM. The CDR3 totals 11 residues. The V and J ends lost 5 bases and 7 bases respectively, with 3 bases between them. Sequencing was performed with immunoSEQ multiplex PCR; in TCRdb, only in-frame clones are kept and a portion is missing. The sample shows roughly 200,000 clones, approximately 91% of them seen only once. This TCR derives from an adult who received the AZD1222 COVID-19 vaccine. The rearrangement links TRBV28 to TRBJ1-6, with D hard to call. The sequenced sample was peripheral blood, obtained 28 days after the second AZD1222 dose. In DNA form, the CDR3 reads TGTGCCAGCAGTCGGAATTCACCCCTCCACTTT. Its translation: CASSRNSPLHF.